These T cell receptor beta chains were read from a single sample in a study of blood T cell repertoires in COVID-19. Clones were read by immunoSEQ multiplex PCR, and TCRdb kept only the in-frame ones, dropping some. The profile shows just over 650,000 clones, just under 90% of them singletons. The sample taken for sequencing was peripheral blood. The receptors were sampled from a woman younger than 35 with acute or convalescent COVID-19. Both conserved end residues are part of each CDR3. A D gene is named only where the DNA matches it firmly. Clone sizes are given selectively: once, few, many, or a class where the clone is expanded.

clone_size: -
d_call: TRBD1
v_call: TRBV6-7
j_call: TRBJ1-5
cdr3_nt: TGTGCCAGCAGTTCCAGGGGGACAGGGGTAAATCAGCCCCAGCATTTT
cdr3_aa: CASSSRGTGVNQPQHF

clone_size: few
d_call: TRBD1
v_call: TRBV7-3
j_call: TRBJ1-2
cdr3_nt: TGTGCCAGCAGCTCCCAGGGGGCGCGAGATGGCTACACCTTC
cdr3_aa: CASSSQGARDGYTF

clone_size: -
d_call: TRBD1
v_call: TRBV5-6
j_call: TRBJ1-5
cdr3_nt: TGTGCCAGCAGCAAGGGGCCACTTGGGACAGGTGGCAATCAGCCCCAGCATTTT
cdr3_aa: CASSKGPLGTGGNQPQHF

clone_size: -
d_call: TRBD1
v_call: TRBV5-8
j_call: TRBJ1-5
cdr3_nt: TGTGCCAGCAGCTTGTTCGGGACAGGCCGCAATCAGCCCCAGCATTTT
cdr3_aa: CASSLFGTGRNQPQHF

clone_size: once
d_call: -
v_call: TRBV2
j_call: TRBJ2-7
cdr3_nt: TGTGCCAGCAGTGACAGTTACGAGCAGTACTTC
cdr3_aa: CASSDSYEQYF

clone_size: -
d_call: TRBD1
v_call: TRBV9
j_call: TRBJ1-2
cdr3_nt: TGTGCCAGCAGCGTAAGAGGGGGCGCCAACTATGGCTACACCTTC
cdr3_aa: CASSVRGGANYGYTF

clone_size: -
d_call: -
v_call: TRBV6-4
j_call: TRBJ2-2
cdr3_nt: TGTGCCAGCAGTGACGAAGCAGGGAACACCGGGGAGCTGTTTTTT
cdr3_aa: CASSDEAGNTGELFF

clone_size: once
d_call: -
v_call: TRBV12-3/TRBV12-4
j_call: TRBJ2-7
cdr3_nt: TGTGCCAGCAGTTCGTGTAACGAGCAGTACTTC
cdr3_aa: CASSSCNEQYF

clone_size: -
d_call: TRBD1
v_call: TRBV29-1
j_call: TRBJ1-5
cdr3_nt: TGCAGCGTCGAACGAGCAGGGGACAGTCAGCCCCAGCATTTT
cdr3_aa: CSVERAGDSQPQHF

clone_size: once
d_call: -
v_call: TRBV6-1
j_call: TRBJ2-4
cdr3_nt: TGTGCCAGCAGTGAAGGCGTCAGGGGCATTCAGTACTTC
cdr3_aa: CASSEGVRGIQYF

clone_size: -
d_call: -
v_call: TRBV19
j_call: TRBJ1-1
cdr3_nt: TGTGCCAGTAGTACGGCCAGGGCTGAAGCTTTCTTT
cdr3_aa: CASSTARAEAFF

clone_size: -
d_call: -
v_call: TRBV7-9
j_call: TRBJ1-1
cdr3_nt: TGTGCCAGCTCCGGGGGGGAAGTTCTGAACACTGAAGCTTTCTTT
cdr3_aa: CASSGGEVLNTEAFF

clone_size: -
d_call: -
v_call: TRBV18
j_call: TRBJ1-4
cdr3_nt: TGTGCCAGCTCACCACTTCGGCTAGCCGGGACAAGAAATGAAAAACTGTTTTTT
cdr3_aa: CASSPLRLAGTRNEKLFF

clone_size: -
d_call: TRBD1
v_call: TRBV19
j_call: TRBJ1-2
cdr3_nt: TGTGCCAGTAGTATTGGCGGGACAGGTCTAAGTGGCTACACCTTC
cdr3_aa: CASSIGGTGLSGYTF

clone_size: -
d_call: -
v_call: TRBV12-3/TRBV12-4
j_call: TRBJ2-7
cdr3_nt: TGTGCCAGCAGCAGGGGACCCGAGCAGTACTTC
cdr3_aa: CASSRGPEQYF

clone_size: -
d_call: -
v_call: TRBV12-5
j_call: TRBJ1-2
cdr3_nt: TGTGCTAGTGGTTTGAACACTGAACCGAAAAGGGAGGGCTATGGCTACACCTTC
cdr3_aa: CASGLNTEPKREGYGYTF

clone_size: -
d_call: -
v_call: TRBV10-3
j_call: TRBJ2-7
cdr3_nt: TGTGCCACAGGGGGAGGCTACGAGCAGTACTTC
cdr3_aa: CATGGGYEQYF

clone_size: -
d_call: -
v_call: TRBV4-2
j_call: TRBJ2-7
cdr3_nt: TGTGCCAGCAGCCAAGAGGGGCTAGGCAGGGCCTACGAGCAGTACTTC
cdr3_aa: CASSQEGLGRAYEQYF

clone_size: -
d_call: -
v_call: TRBV6-1
j_call: TRBJ1-3
cdr3_nt: TGTGCCAGCAGTGCCTCCGGGACCTGGGGGGCTGGAAACACCATATATTTT
cdr3_aa: CASSASGTWGAGNTIYF

clone_size: -
d_call: -
v_call: TRBV7-9
j_call: TRBJ1-4
cdr3_nt: TGTGCCAGCAGCGCGAAAGGGGGTGCTAATGAAAAACTGTTTTTT
cdr3_aa: CASSAKGGANEKLFF

clone_size: -
d_call: TRBD2
v_call: TRBV2
j_call: TRBJ2-7
cdr3_nt: TGTGCCAGCAGCGGGAATCCCGGGACTAAGCAGTACTTC
cdr3_aa: CASSGNPGTKQYF

clone_size: -
d_call: -
v_call: TRBV7-6
j_call: TRBJ1-1
cdr3_nt: TGTGCCAGCAGCAGACGACAGGCTGGTAACACTGAAGCTTTCTTT
cdr3_aa: CASSRRQAGNTEAFF

clone_size: -
d_call: -
v_call: TRBV2
j_call: TRBJ1-3
cdr3_nt: TGTGCCAGCGCTACGAGAAACACCATATATTTT
cdr3_aa: CASATRNTIYF

clone_size: -
d_call: -
v_call: TRBV9
j_call: TRBJ2-7
cdr3_nt: TGTGCCAGCAGCGCACTGGACAGAGCCGAGCAGTACTTC
cdr3_aa: CASSALDRAEQYF

clone_size: -
d_call: -
v_call: TRBV19
j_call: TRBJ1-5
cdr3_nt: TGTGCCAGTATCCTGGGGTCGGGAGCAGGGAATCAGCCCCAGCATTTT
cdr3_aa: CASILGSGAGNQPQHF

clone_size: -
d_call: TRBD1
v_call: TRBV9
j_call: TRBJ1-1
cdr3_nt: TGTGCCAGCAGCGAACAGGGGCTGGATGACACTGAAGCTTTCTTT
cdr3_aa: CASSEQGLDDTEAFF

clone_size: few
d_call: -
v_call: TRBV7-7
j_call: TRBJ2-2
cdr3_nt: TGTGCCAGCAGTGTCGAGTTCAACACCGGGGAGCTGTTTTTT
cdr3_aa: CASSVEFNTGELFF

clone_size: -
d_call: -
v_call: TRBV9
j_call: TRBJ1-2
cdr3_nt: TGTGCCAGCAGCGGGACAGAGGGCAGGGATAACTATGGCTACACCTTC
cdr3_aa: CASSGTEGRDNYGYTF